Presented here are 13 T cell receptor beta chains from one specimen sequenced in a study of beta chain features in type 1 diabetes. cDNA synthesis used the whole RNA isolate, giving expressed TCRB sequences. Measured with immunoSEQ multiplex PCR; TCRdb has only the in-frame clones, and not every one. The sample includes some 44,000 clones, around 50% of them seen just once. Sequenced input: Tregs from blood. These receptor sequences come from a woman aged 18-29 years in good health.

Within the sample, this clone is medium-sized. This sequence joins TRBV28 and TRBJ2-1; TRBD2 is a possible D gene (6 bases). The V and J ends lost 6 bases and 8 bases respectively, with 23 bases between them. Germline CDR1 is MDHEN and CDR2 is SYDVKM. This CDR3 spans 16 amino acids. The CDR3 here is CASSRQASVKRDEQFF. CDR3 nucleotide sequence: TGTGCCAGCAGCCGTCAGGCTAGCGTGAAGAGGGATGAGCAGTTCTTC.

The chain links TRBV29-1 to TRBJ1-5; TRBD1 matches 9 bases. The germline V gene has CDR1 SQVTM and CDR2 ANQGSEA. The CDR3 loop spans 14 amino acids. The ends lost 5 bases at V and 7 bases at J; junction bases unmatched: 9. CDR3 sequence reads: CSVTQGATEQPQHF. CDR3 bases: TGCAGCGTTACACAGGGGGCGACTGAGCAGCCCCAGCATTTT. The full variable domain, completed using reference TRBV29-1 and TRBJ1-5, is SAVISQKPSRDICQRGTSLTIQCQVDSQVTMMFWYRQQPGQSLTLIATANQGSEATYESGFVIDKFPISRPNLTFSTLTVSNMSPEDSSIYLCSVTQGATEQPQHFGDGTRLSIL.

The chain recombines TRBV7-2 with TRBJ1-1; TRBD1 is a possible D gene (6 bases). Germline V CDR1 and CDR2: SGHTA, FQGNSA. V gave up 6 bases and J gave up 4 bases, with 15 bases separating them. CDR3 length equals 14 residues. CDR3 bases: TGTGCCAGCAGTCAGAACAGGGCTCTCACTGAAGCTTTCTTT. Translation gives CASSQNRALTEAFF. Full variable domain (missing parts from reference TRBV7-2 and TRBJ1-1): GAGVSQSPSNKVTEKGKDVELRCDPISGHTALYWYRQSLGQGLEFLIYFQGNSAPDKSGLPSDRFSAERTGGSVSTLTIQRTQQEDSAVYLCASSQNRALTEAFFGQGTRLTVV.

The gene calls are TRBV18 and TRBJ2-7, with D unresolved. Trimming stripped 3 bases from V and 5 bases from J, with 17 bases between. Germline values: CDR1 KGHSH, CDR2 LQKENI. The CDR3 loop spans 15 amino acids. CDR3 loop: CASSPYLWQEDEQYF. The CDR3 DNA is TGTGCCAGCTCACCTTACCTTTGGCAGGAAGACGAGCAGTACTTC. Together with reference TRBV18 and TRBJ2-7, the CDR3 gives the full variable domain: NAGVMQNPRHLVRRRGQEARLRCSPMKGHSHVYWYRQLPEEGLKFMVYLQKENIIDESGMPKERFSAEFPKEGPSILRIQQVVRGDSAAYFCASSPYLWQEDEQYFGPGTRLTVT.

This chain connects TRBV15 to TRBJ1-1; D unresolved. This CDR3 comprises 13 residues. The V end was cut by 0 bases, the J end by 4 bases, with 6 bases between. CDR1 LNHNV and CDR2 YYDKDF come from the germline V gene (reference sequence). This chain's CDR3 is CATSRDVGTEAFF. The CDR3 nucleotides are TGTGCCACCAGCAGAGATGTCGGCACTGAAGCTTTCTTT.

The chain recombines TRBV9 with TRBJ2-1; tentative D call: TRBD2 (5 bases). The CDR3 runs to 16 residues. Germline CDR1 and CDR2: SGDLS and YYNGEE. V gave up 1 base and J gave up 5 bases, with 16 bases separating them. In nucleotides, the CDR3 is TGTGCCAGCAGCGTACTTATGTCAGCGGAGGACAATGAGCAGTTCTTC. Encoded protein: CASSVLMSAEDNEQFF.

The rearrangement links TRBV5-6 to TRBJ1-1; 8 nucleotides line up with TRBD1. CDR3 length: 14 residues. The germline gives CDR1 SGHDT, CDR2 YYEEEE. V was pared by 0 bases and J by 4 bases, with 2 bases of the junction left unmatched. The CDR3 is CASSLDRGVTEAFF. CDR3 DNA sequence: TGTGCCAGCAGCTTGGACAGGGGGGTCACTGAAGCTTTCTTT.

This chain uses TRBV2 with TRBJ1-2, with 9 bases lining up with TRBD1. The CDR3 is 12 amino acids. Germline-derived CDR1 and CDR2 are SNHLY and FYNNEI. The ends lost 9 bases at V and 12 bases at J; junction bases unmatched: 11. The CDR3 sequence is CARLDRGRRNTF. CDR3 nucleotides: TGTGCCAGACTGGACAGGGGAAGACGGAACACCTTC.

The chain couples TRBV6-6 to TRBJ1-1, with D hard to call. Germline CDR1 is MNHNY and CDR2 is SVGAGI (reference sequence). The CDR3 runs to 13 residues. Trimming removed 6 bases at V and 3 bases at J, with 11 bases between. The CDR3 nucleotides are TGTGCCAGCAGATTATTCGTGTACACTGAAGCTTTCTTT. The encoded protein is CASRLFVYTEAFF.

The chain joins TRBV4-2 to TRBJ2-7; D possibly corresponds to TRBD2 (6 bases). In germline, CDR1 is LGHNA, CDR2 YNFKEQ. Trimming stripped 4 bases from V and 1 base from J, with 17 bases between. The CDR3 has 16 residues. This CDR3 reads CASSPWIAVESYEQYF. The CDR3 nucleotides are TGTGCCAGCAGCCCGTGGATAGCGGTTGAATCCTACGAGCAGTACTTC.

This rearrangement joins TRBV7-9 to TRBJ2-3; 9 nucleotides agree with TRBD2. V shed 3 bases and J 1 base; nucleotides not matched to a gene: 2. The germline V gene encodes CDR1 SEHNR and CDR2 FQNEAQ (reference sequence). The CDR3 extends over 15 amino acids. Here the CDR3 DNA reads TGTGCCAGCAGCTTGGCTAGCGGGGGCACAGATACGCAGTATTTT. This encodes CASSLASGGTDTQYF.

The chain recombines TRBV5-6 with TRBJ2-5, with 15 bases that match TRBD2. The germline V gene has CDR1 SGHDT and CDR2 YYEEEE. V shed 4 bases, J shed 0 bases, and the junction held 4 bases outside the gene matches. This CDR3 is built from 17 residues. The CDR3 DNA sequence: TGTGCCAGCAGCCCAGGACTAGCGGGAGGGAACCAAGAGACCCAGTACTTC. Translated: CASSPGLAGGNQETQYF.

This clone has just a few counts. This sequence joins TRBV9 and TRBJ1-1; TRBD1 matches 8 bases. CDR3 size: 17 residues. Germline CDR1 reads SGDLS; CDR2 reads YYNGEE. V lost 0 bases, J lost 3 bases, and 10 bases stayed unmatched. CDR3 in DNA: TGTGCCAGCAGCGTAGGCCACAGGGGGGGGTTGGACACTGAAGCTTTCTTT. Translation gives CASSVGHRGGLDTEAFF. The full variable domain, in which reference TRBV9 and TRBJ1-1 provide the parts outside the CDR3, is DSGVTQTPKHLITATGQRVTLRCSPRSGDLSVYWYQQSLDQGLQFLIQYYNGEERAKGNILERFSAQQFPDLHSELNLSSLELGDSALYFCASSVGHRGGLDTEAFFGQGTRLTVV.